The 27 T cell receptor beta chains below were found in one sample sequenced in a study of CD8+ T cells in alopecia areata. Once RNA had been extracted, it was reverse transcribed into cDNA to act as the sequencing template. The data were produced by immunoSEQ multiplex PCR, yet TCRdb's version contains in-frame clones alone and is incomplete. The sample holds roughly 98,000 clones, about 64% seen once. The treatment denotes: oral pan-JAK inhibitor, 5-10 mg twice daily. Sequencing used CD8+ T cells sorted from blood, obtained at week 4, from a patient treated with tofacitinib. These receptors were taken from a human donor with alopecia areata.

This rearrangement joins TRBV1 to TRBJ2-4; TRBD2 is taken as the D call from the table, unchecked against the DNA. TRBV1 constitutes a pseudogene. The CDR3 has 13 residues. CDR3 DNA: TGCACCAGCAGCCAAGTCCGAGAAAACGTTCAGTACTTC. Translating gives CTSSQVRENVQYF.

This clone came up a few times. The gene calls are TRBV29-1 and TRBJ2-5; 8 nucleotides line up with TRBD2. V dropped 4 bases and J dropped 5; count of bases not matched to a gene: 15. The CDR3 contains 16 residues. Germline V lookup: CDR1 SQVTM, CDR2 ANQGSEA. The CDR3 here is CSVVRERENYSETQYF. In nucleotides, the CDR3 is TGCAGCGTTGTGAGGGAGCGGGAGAATTATAGCGAGACCCAGTACTTC.

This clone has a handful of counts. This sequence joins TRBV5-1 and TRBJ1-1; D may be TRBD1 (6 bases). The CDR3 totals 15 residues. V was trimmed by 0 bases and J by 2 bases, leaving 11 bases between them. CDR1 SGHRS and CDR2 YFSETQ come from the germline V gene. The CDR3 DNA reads TGCGCCAGCAGCTTGGGGACAGCCAGCAACACTGAAGCTTTCTTT. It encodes CASSLGTASNTEAFF.

The CDR3 reads CSVELGQGFAGELFF. In nucleotides, the CDR3 is TGCAGCGTTGAATTGGGACAGGGGTTCGCCGGGGAGCTGTTTTTT. The chain carries TRBV29-1 and TRBJ2-2, with TRBD1 matching 10 bases. V shed 2 bases and J 6 bases; nucleotides not matched to a gene: 6. Germline CDR1 is SQVTM and CDR2 is ANQGSEA. The CDR3 spans 15 residues.

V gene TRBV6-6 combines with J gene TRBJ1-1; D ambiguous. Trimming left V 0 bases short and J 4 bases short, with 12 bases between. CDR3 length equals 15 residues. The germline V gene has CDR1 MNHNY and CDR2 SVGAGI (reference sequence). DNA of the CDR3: TGTGCCAGCAGTTACTCCACACGAGGCAGCACTGAAGCTTTCTTT. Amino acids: CASSYSTRGSTEAFF.

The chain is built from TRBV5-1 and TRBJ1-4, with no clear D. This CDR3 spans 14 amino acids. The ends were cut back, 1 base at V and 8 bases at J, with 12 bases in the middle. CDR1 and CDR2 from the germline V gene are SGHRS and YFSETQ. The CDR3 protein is CASSLWQPEEKLFF. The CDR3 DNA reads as TGCGCCAGCAGCTTGTGGCAGCCAGAGGAAAAACTGTTTTTT.

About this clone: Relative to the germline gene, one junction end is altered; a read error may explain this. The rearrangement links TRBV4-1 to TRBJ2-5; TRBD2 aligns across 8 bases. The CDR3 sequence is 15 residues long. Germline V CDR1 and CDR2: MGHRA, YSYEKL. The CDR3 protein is CASTPGRGALETQYF. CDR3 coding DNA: TGTGCCAGCACCCCTGGGCGGGGGGCCCTAGAGACCCAGTACTTC.

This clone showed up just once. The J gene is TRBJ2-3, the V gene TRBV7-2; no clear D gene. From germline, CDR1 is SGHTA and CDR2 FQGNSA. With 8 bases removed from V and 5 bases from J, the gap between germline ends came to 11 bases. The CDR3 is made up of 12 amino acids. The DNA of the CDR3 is TGTGCCAGCGGATTCGGTGGAGATACGCAGTATTTT. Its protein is CASGFGGDTQYF.

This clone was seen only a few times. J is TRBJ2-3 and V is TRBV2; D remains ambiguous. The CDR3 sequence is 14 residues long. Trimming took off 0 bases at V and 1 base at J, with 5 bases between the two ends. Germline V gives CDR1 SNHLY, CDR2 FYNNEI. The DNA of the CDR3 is TGTGCCAGCAGTGAAGCGCTTGGCACAGATACGCAGTATTTT. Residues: CASSEALGTDTQYF.

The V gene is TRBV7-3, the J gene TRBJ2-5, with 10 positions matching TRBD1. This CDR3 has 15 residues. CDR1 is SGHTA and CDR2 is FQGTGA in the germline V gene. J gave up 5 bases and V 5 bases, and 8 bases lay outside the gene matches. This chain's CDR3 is CASSRGQGLPETQYF. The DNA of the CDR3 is TGTGCCAGCAGCCGGGGACAGGGGTTGCCGGAGACCCAGTACTTC.

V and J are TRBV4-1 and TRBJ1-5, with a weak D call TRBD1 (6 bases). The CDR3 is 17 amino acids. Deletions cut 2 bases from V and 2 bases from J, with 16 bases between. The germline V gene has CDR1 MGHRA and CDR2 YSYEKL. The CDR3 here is CASSQSRGRGGNQPQHF. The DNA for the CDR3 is TGCGCCAGCAGCCAATCCAGGGGAAGAGGGGGCAATCAGCCCCAGCATTTT.

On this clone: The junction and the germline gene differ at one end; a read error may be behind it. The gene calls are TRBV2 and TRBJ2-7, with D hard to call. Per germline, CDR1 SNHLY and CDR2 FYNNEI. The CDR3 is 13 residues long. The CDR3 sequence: CASDEERQAPTRF. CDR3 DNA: TGTGCCAGCGACGAGGAAAGGCAGGCACCCACACGCTTC.

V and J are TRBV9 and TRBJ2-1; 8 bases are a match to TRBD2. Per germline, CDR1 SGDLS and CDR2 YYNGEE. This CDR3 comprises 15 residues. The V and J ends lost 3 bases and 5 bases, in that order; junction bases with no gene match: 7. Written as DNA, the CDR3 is TGTGCCAGCAGCGCATTAGCGGGACACAACAATGAGCAGTTCTTC. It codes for CASSALAGHNNEQFF.

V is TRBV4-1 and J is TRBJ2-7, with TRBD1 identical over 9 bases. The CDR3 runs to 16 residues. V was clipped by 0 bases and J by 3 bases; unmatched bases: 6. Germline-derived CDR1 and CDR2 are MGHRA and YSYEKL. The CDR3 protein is CASSQDAGQGYYEQYF. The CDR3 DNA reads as TGCGCCAGCAGCCAAGATGCGGGACAGGGATACTACGAGCAGTACTTC.

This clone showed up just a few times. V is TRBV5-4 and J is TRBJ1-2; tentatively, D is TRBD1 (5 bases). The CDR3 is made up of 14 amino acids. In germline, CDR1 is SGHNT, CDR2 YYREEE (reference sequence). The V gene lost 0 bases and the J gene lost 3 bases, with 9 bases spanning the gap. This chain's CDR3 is CASSLASGDYGYTF. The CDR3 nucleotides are TGTGCCAGCAGCTTGGCTTCGGGGGACTATGGCTACACCTTC.

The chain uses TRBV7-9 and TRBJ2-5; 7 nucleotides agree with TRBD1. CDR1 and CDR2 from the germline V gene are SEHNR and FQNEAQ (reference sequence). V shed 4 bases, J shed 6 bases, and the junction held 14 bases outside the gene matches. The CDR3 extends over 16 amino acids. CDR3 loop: CASSSNRDSFLQTQYF. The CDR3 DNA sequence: TGTGCCAGCAGCTCGAACCGGGACAGCTTTCTACAGACCCAGTACTTC.

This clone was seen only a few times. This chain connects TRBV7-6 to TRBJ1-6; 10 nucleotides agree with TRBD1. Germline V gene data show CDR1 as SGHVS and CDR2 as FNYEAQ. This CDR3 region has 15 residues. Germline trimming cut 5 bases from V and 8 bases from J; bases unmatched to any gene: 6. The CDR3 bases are TGTGCCAGCAGCCCCCGGACAGGGGGGTATTCACCCCTCCACTTT. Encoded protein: CASSPRTGGYSPLHF.

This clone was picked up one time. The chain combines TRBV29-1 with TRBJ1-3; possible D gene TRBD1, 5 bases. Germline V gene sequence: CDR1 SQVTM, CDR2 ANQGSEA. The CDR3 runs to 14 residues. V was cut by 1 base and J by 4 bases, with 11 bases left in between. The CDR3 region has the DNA TGCAGCGTTGAAGGGGACCCCAACGGAAACACCATATATTTT. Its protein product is CSVEGDPNGNTIYF.

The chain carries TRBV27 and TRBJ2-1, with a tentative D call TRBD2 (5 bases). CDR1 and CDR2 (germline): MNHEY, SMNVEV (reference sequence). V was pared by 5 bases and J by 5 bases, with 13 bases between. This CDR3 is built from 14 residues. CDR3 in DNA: TGTGCCAGCAGTGTATTCCCCGGGGACAATGAGCAGTTCTTC. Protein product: CASSVFPGDNEQFF.

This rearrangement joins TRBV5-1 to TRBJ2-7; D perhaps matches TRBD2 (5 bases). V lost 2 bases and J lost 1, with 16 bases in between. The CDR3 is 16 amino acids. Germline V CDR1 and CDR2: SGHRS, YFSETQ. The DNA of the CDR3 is TGCGCCAGCAGCTTACGTGACGGAGGAGTTTCCTACGAGCAGTACTTC. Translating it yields CASSLRDGGVSYEQYF.

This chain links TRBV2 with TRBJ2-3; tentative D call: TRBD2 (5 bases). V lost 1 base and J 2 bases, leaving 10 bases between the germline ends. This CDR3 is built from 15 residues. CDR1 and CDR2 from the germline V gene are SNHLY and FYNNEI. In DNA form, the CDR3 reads TGTGCCAGCAGTGAAGATCCAGCGGCCACAGATACGCAGTATTTT. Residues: CASSEDPAATDTQYF.

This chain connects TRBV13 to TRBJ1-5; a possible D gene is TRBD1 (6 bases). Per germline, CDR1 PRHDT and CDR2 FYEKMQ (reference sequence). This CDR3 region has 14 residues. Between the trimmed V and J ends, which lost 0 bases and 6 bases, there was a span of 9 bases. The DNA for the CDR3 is TGTGCCAGCAGCTTAGGACAGGGAGGTCAGCCCCAGCATTTT. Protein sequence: CASSLGQGGQPQHF. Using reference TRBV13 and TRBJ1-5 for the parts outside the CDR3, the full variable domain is AAGVIQSPRHLIKEKRETATLKCYPIPRHDTVYWYQQGPGQDPQFLISFYEKMQSDKGSIPDRFSAQQFSDYHSELNMSSLELGDSALYFCASSLGQGGQPQHFGDGTRLSIL.

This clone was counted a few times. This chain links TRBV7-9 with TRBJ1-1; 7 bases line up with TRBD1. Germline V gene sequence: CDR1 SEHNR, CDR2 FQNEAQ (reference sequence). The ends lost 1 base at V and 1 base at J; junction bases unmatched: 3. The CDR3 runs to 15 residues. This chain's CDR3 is CASSLVGTANTEAFF. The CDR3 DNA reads TGTGCCAGCAGCTTAGTGGGGACAGCGAACACTGAAGCTTTCTTT.

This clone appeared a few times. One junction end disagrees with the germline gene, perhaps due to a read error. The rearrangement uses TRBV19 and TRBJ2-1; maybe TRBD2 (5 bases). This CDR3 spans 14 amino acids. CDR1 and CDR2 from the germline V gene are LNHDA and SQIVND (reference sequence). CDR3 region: CASSITGNNNGQFF. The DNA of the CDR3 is TGTGCCAGTAGTATAACGGGAAATAACAATGGGCAGTTCTTC.

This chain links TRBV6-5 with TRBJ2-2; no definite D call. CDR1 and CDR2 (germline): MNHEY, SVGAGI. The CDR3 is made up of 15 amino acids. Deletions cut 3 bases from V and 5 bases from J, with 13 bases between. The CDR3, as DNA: TGTGCCAGCAGTTATAAGTGGGATCGGACCGGGGAGCTGTTTTTT. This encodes CASSYKWDRTGELFF.

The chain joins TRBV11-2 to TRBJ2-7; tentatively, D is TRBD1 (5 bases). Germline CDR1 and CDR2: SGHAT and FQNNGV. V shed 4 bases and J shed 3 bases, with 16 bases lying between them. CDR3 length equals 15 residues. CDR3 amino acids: CASSSALAGHYEQYF. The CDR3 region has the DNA TGTGCCAGCAGCTCCGCGTTGGCAGGGCACTACGAGCAGTACTTC.

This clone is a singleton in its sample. The CDR3 DNA reads TGTGCCAGCAGCAGTGACCCCTGGACACCGCCCACCGGGGAGCTGTTTTTT. It translates to CASSSDPWTPPTGELFF. This chain uses TRBV7-6 with TRBJ2-2; a weak D match, TRBD1 (5 bases). CDR1 SGHVS and CDR2 FNYEAQ come from the germline V gene. Between the trimmed V and J ends, which lost 5 bases and 4 bases, there was a span of 20 bases. This CDR3 has 17 residues.